This T cell receptor beta chain was observed in a study of T cells in Graves' hyperthyroidism and ophthalmopathy. The investigators amplified TCR beta CDR3 regions from RNA transcripts. The HTBI set primed first-round TCR CDR3 RT-PCR. TCRdb passed the multiplex PCR reads through MiXCR, listing each CDR3 protein once. The repertoire holds hundreds of thousands of distinct CDR3 sequences, with about 15% as singletons. Stability of Graves' hyperthyroidism was defined as absent ophthalmopathy progression within 18 months. Germline lookup yields CDR1 MNHEY and CDR2 SMNVEV (reference sequence). This CDR3 has 17 amino acids. J gave up 5 bases and V 3 bases, and 13 bases lay outside the gene matches.

The sequenced sample consisted of blood. This TCR was sampled from a woman between 40 and 50 years old with Graves' hyperthyroidism. The chain carries TRBV27 and TRBJ2-1, with 7 bases matching TRBD2. The CDR3 sequence is CASSFAGWRGIDNEQFF. CDR3 DNA: TGTGCCAGCAGTTTCGCAGGGTGGCGGGGGATAGACAATGAGCAGTTCTTC.